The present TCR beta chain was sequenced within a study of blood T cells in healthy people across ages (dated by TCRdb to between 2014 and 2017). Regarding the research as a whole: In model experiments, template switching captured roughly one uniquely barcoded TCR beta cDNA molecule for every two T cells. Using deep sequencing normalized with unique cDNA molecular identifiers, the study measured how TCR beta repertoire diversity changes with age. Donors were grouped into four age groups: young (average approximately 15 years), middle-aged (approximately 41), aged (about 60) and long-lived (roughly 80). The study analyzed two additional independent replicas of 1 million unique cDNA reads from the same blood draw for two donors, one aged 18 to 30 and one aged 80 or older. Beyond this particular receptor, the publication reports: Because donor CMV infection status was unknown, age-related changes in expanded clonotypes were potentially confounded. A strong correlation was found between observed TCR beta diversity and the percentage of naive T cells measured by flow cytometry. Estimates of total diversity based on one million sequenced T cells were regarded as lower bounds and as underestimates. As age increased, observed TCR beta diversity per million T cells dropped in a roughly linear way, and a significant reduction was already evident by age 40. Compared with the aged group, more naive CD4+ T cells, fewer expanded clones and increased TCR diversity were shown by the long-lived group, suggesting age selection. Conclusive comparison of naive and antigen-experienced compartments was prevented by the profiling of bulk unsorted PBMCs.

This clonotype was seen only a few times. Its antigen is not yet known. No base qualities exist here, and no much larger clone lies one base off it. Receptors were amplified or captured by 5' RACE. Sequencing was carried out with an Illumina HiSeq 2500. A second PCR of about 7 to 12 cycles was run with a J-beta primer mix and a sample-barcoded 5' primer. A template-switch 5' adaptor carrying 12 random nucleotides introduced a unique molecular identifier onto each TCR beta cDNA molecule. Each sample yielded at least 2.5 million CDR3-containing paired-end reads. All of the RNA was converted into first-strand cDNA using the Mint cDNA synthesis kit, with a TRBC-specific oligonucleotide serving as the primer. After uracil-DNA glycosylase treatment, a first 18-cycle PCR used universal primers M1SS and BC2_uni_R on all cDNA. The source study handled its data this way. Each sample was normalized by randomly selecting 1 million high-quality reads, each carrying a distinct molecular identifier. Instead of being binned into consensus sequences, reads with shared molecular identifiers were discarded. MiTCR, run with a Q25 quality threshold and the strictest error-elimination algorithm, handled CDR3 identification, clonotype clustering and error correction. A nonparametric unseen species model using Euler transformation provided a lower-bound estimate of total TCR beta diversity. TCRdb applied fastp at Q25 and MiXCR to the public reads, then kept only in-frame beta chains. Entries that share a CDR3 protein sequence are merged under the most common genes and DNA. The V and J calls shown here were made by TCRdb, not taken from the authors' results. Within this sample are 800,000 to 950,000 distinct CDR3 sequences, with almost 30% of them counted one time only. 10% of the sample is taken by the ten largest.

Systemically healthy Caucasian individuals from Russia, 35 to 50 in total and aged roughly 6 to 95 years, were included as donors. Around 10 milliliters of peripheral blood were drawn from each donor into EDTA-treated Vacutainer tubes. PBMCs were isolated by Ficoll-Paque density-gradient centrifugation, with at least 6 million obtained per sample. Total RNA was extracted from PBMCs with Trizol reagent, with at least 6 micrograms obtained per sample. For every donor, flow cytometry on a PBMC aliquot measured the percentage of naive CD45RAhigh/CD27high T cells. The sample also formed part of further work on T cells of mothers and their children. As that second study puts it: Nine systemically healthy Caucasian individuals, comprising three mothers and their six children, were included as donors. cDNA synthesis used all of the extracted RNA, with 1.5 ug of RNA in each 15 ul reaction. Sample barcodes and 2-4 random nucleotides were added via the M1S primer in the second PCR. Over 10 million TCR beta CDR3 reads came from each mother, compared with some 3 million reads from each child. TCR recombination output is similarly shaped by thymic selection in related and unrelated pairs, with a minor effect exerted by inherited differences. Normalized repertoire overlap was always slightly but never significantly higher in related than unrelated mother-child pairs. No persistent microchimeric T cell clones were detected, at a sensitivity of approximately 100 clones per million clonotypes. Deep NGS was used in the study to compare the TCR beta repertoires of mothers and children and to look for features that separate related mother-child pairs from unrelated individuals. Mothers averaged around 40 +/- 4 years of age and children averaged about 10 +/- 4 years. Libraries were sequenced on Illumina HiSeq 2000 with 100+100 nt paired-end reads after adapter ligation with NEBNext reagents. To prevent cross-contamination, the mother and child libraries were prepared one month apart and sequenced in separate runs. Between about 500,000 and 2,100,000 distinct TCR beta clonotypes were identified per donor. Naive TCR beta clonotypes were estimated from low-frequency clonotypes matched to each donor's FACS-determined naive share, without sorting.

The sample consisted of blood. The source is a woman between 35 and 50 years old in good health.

The CDR3 loop reads CASSPTGLGVQYF. Read as DNA, the sequence is TGCGCCAGCAGCCCCACAGGGCTCGGGGTCCAGTACTTC. The V gene is TRBV5-1 and the J gene is TRBJ2-5; the D gene is possibly TRBD1, with 6 bases matching. From a lookup of the germline V gene, CDR1 and CDR2 are SGHRS and YFSETQ. The CDR3 sequence holds 13 residues, the cysteine and phenylalanine included. Just CDR3 DNA is preserved here, 39 bases in frame from base 1. V gives up 4 bases and J gives up 10 bases, and the segment between their germline ends measures 17 bases. The full variable domain, with segments outside the CDR3 supplied by the reference TRBV5-1 and TRBJ2-5 proteins, appears as KAGVTQTPRYLIKTRGQQVTLSCSPISGHRSVSWYQQTPGQGLQFLFEYFSETQRNKGNFPGRFSGRQFSNSRSEMNVSTLELGDSALYLCASSPTGLGVQYFGPGTRLLVL.